What follows are 23 T cell receptor beta chains derived from one specimen sequenced in a study of beta chain features in type 1 diabetes (dated 2018 in TCRdb). Library method: the immunoSEQ multiplex PCR assay. All of the isolated RNA was reverse transcribed with the High Capacity cDNA Reverse Transcription Kit, so expressed TCRB transcripts were sequenced. This is the immuneACCESS table as TCRdb keeps it, with only in-frame sequences that have V and J called. A part of the clones is gone; compared with another copy, unresolved V genes explain less than half, and the rest is unexplained. The sample includes some 150,000 clones, with around 8.7% observed a single time. The top ten clonotypes cover about 0.61% of the sample. Sequenced material: central memory CD4+ T cells from blood. All receptors come from a man aged 18 to 30 in good health.

The chain joins TRBV19 to TRBJ2-2; the D gene is possibly TRBD1 (5 bases). The CDR3 covers 15 residues. Per the germline V gene, CDR1 is LNHDA and CDR2 is SQIVND (reference sequence). Between the trimmed V and J ends, which lost 3 bases and 4 bases, there was a span of 12 bases. CDR3 coding DNA: TGTGCCAGTAGTATGGCAGGGTTGGGCACCGGGGAGCTGTTTTTT. Translation gives CASSMAGLGTGELFF.

This sequence joins TRBV28 and TRBJ1-2; no reliable D call. Between the trimmed V and J ends, which lost 4 bases and 4 bases, there was a span of 10 bases. The CDR3 is 13 amino acids. Looked up from germline, CDR1 is MDHEN and CDR2 is SYDVKM. CDR3 amino acids: CASSSSRGYGYTF. In nucleotides, the CDR3 is TGTGCCAGCAGTTCGTCCCGGGGCTATGGCTACACCTTC.

Concerning this clone: Other DNA sequences of this sample code for an identical CDR3. The gene calls are TRBV30 and TRBJ1-6; D not certain. The V end was cut by 0 bases, the J end by 7 bases, with 7 bases between. The germline V gene has CDR1 GTSNPN and CDR2 SVGIG (reference sequence). The CDR3 extends over 13 amino acids. CDR3 sequence (DNA): TGTGCCTGGAGTGTACGGGGAAATTCACCCCTCCACTTT. Amino acid sequence: CAWSVRGNSPLHF. Supplemented by reference TRBV30 and TRBJ1-6, the full variable domain reads SQTIHQWPATLVQPVGSPLSLECTVEGTSNPNLYWYRQAAGRGLQLLFYSVGIGQISSEVPQNLSASRPQDRQFILSSKKLLLSDSGFYLCAWSVRGNSPLHFGNGTRLTVT.

Only a few counts were recorded for this clone. The rearrangement joins TRBV7-2 to TRBJ1-5, with no clear D. V lost 1 base and J lost 0, with 10 bases in between. The CDR3 covers 16 residues. The V gene's germline CDR1 is SGHTA and CDR2 FQGNSA. The CDR3: CASSLVGSGSNQPQHF. The CDR3 DNA reads as TGTGCCAGCAGCTTAGTCGGAAGCGGTAGCAATCAGCCCCAGCATTTT. Full variable domain (rest looked up from reference TRBV7-2 and TRBJ1-5): GAGVSQSPSNKVTEKGKDVELRCDPISGHTALYWYRQSLGQGLEFLIYFQGNSAPDKSGLPSDRFSAERTGGSVSTLTIQRTQQEDSAVYLCASSLVGSGSNQPQHFGDGTRLSIL.

This clone was seen more than once but under ten times. The CDR3 loop is CASSLAGPGELFF. The DNA for the CDR3 is TGTGCCAGCAGCTTAGCGGGGCCCGGGGAGCTGTTTTTT. This sequence joins TRBV7-2 and TRBJ2-2, with D perhaps matching TRBD1 (5 bases). Trimming left V 0 bases short and J 6 bases short, with 5 bases between. In germline, CDR1 is SGHTA, CDR2 FQGNSA. The CDR3 spans 13 residues.

The chain combines TRBV6-5 with TRBJ2-3; 9 nucleotides agree with TRBD1. The germline CDR1 and CDR2 sequences are MNHEY and SVGAGI. V shed 0 bases, J shed 4 bases, and the junction held 5 bases outside the gene matches. The CDR3 loop spans 16 amino acids. The CDR3 sequence: CASSYSGDRAPDTQYF. CDR3 in DNA: TGTGCCAGCAGTTACTCGGGGGACAGGGCACCAGATACGCAGTATTTT.

The chain employs TRBV10-3 and TRBJ2-7, with TRBD2 matching over 7 bases. This CDR3 contains 12 residues. V shed 0 bases and J 8 bases; nucleotides not matched to a gene: 1. Looked up from germline, CDR1 is ENHRY and CDR2 is SYGVKD. The CDR3 nucleotides are TGTGCCATCAGTGAGTCGGGGGGGAAGCAGTACTTC. Translating it yields CAISESGGKQYF.

V usage is TRBV18 and J usage is TRBJ1-2; perhaps TRBD1 as D (6 bases). V lost 6 bases, J lost 11 bases, and 19 bases lay in between. The CDR3 totals 13 residues. Germline V gene lookup returns CDR1 KGHSH and CDR2 LQKENI. The CDR3 loop is CASSRSGQPSYTF. CDR3 in DNA: TGTGCCAGCTCCCGATCCGGACAGCCCAGTTACACCTTC.

This clone was observed many times. The chain employs TRBV14 and TRBJ2-3; D not certain. V lost 5 bases and J lost 6, with 12 bases in between. The CDR3 consists of 13 residues. The germline V gene has CDR1 SGHDN and CDR2 FVKESK. The CDR3 coding sequence is TGTGCCAGCAGCAACCGGGTTTGGGATACGCAGTATTTT. It specifies CASSNRVWDTQYF.

V and J are TRBV6-1 and TRBJ2-7, with TRBD2 matching over 7 bases. Per germline, CDR1 MNHNS and CDR2 SASEGT. Trimming removed 7 bases from V and 2 bases from J; junction bases left unmatched: 2. The CDR3 covers 12 residues. The CDR3 here is CASKRETYEQYF. DNA for the CDR3: TGTGCCAGCAAGCGGGAAACCTACGAGCAGTACTTC.

This clone has only a few counts. CDR3 bases: TGTGCCATCAGTGAGTCGCGGAATTGGAACACTGAAGCTTTCTTT. Protein sequence: CAISESRNWNTEAFF. This chain joins TRBV10-3 and TRBJ1-1; D gene unclear. The CDR3 totals 15 residues. The germline CDR1 and CDR2 sequences are ENHRY and SYGVKD. V lost 0 bases and J 1 base, leaving 9 bases between the germline ends.

The V gene is TRBV18, the J gene TRBJ2-7, with 11 bases fitting TRBD1. The CDR3 is made up of 15 amino acids. Per germline, CDR1 KGHSH and CDR2 LQKENI. J gave up 5 bases and V 3 bases, and 6 bases lay outside the gene matches. Here the CDR3 DNA reads TGTGCCAGCTCACCTCTGAGGACAGGGGGCCACGAGCAGTACTTC. Protein product: CASSPLRTGGHEQYF.

This clone has only a few counts. DNA of the CDR3: TGTGCCAGCAGCTTGGGTACGGGGGGGCCCGAGACCCAGTACTTC. As protein: CASSLGTGGPETQYF. The chain employs TRBV7-3 and TRBJ2-5; TRBD2 matches at 8 bases. V lost 3 bases to trimming and J lost 5 bases; unmatched junction nucleotides: 8. The CDR3 is 15 amino acids. CDR1 SGHTA and CDR2 FQGTGA come from the germline V gene.

This chain links TRBV7-2 with TRBJ2-7; D possibly corresponds to TRBD2 (6 bases). V shed 5 bases and J shed 0 bases, with 17 bases lying between them. In germline, CDR1 is SGHTA, CDR2 FQGNSA. This CDR3 contains 16 residues. The chain's CDR3 is CASSRQPSASSYEQYF. CDR3 nucleotides: TGTGCCAGCAGCCGCCAACCTAGCGCCAGCTCCTACGAGCAGTACTTC.

This clone was seen a few times. J is TRBJ1-2 and V is TRBV5-4; maybe TRBD1 (6 bases). Germline loops: CDR1 SGHNT, CDR2 YYREEE (reference sequence). The CDR3 contains 14 residues. The V gene lost 4 bases and the J gene lost 5 bases, with 15 bases spanning the gap. The CDR3 sequence: CASSATGRGYGYTF. In DNA form, the CDR3 reads TGTGCCAGCAGCGCCACAGGGCGGGGGTATGGCTACACCTTC.

The chain has TRBV29-1 and TRBJ2-7, with TRBD1 identical over 7 bases. The CDR3 is 14 residues long. Per germline, CDR1 SQVTM and CDR2 ANQGSEA. Trimming at V came to 6 bases and at J to 4 bases, leaving 12 bases not matched to a gene. CDR3 bases: TGCAGCGTGACGGGACAGAGCTCCTCTTACGAGCAGTACTTC. Its translation: CSVTGQSSSYEQYF.

V and J are TRBV10-3 and TRBJ2-7; perhaps TRBD2 as D (6 bases). V lost 6 bases and J 3 bases, leaving 12 bases between the germline ends. This CDR3 region has 13 residues. CDR1 is ENHRY and CDR2 is SYGVKD in the germline V gene. This CDR3 is CAIRDSGVYEQYF. CDR3 nucleotides: TGTGCCATCAGGGACTCGGGGGTCTACGAGCAGTACTTC.

At least ten counts were recorded for this clone. This chain uses TRBV9 with TRBJ2-1; D is perhaps TRBD2 (7 bases). Germline V lookup: CDR1 SGDLS, CDR2 YYNGEE. CDR3 length: 16 amino acids. V lost 4 bases, J lost 4 bases, and 18 bases lay in between. CDR3 bases: TGTGCCAGCAGCCCCGGAAGGCGGGGGCCTTACAATGAGCAGTTCTTC. The encoded protein is CASSPGRRGPYNEQFF.

The genes are TRBV6-6 and TRBJ2-1, with 8 bases that match TRBD2. Germline lookup yields CDR1 MNHNY and CDR2 SVGAGI (reference sequence). V lost 8 bases to trimming and J lost 3 bases; unmatched junction nucleotides: 9. This CDR3 spans 15 amino acids. CDR3 sequence (DNA): TGTGCCAGCTCACTAGCTGCGGGGGGCTACAATGAGCAGTTCTTC. Residues: CASSLAAGGYNEQFF.

V is TRBV5-8 and J is TRBJ1-4; D is undetermined. CDR1 and CDR2 (germline): SGHTS, YDEGEE. V lost 1 base, J lost 0 bases, and 7 bases lay in between. The CDR3 consists of 15 residues. CDR3 nucleotides: TGTGCCAGCAGCTTGAGGAGGGCAACTAATGAAAAACTGTTTTTT. It specifies CASSLRRATNEKLFF. Full variable domain (rest looked up from reference TRBV5-8 and TRBJ1-4): EAGVTQSPTHLIKTRGQQATLRCSPISGHTSVYWYQQALGLGLQFLLWYDEGEERNRGNFPPRFSGRQFPNYSSELNVNALELEDSALYLCASSLRRATNEKLFFGSGTQLSVL.

At least ten counts were recorded for this clone. The V and J genes are TRBV29-1 and TRBJ1-2, with D maybe TRBD1 (6 bases). V was clipped by 7 bases and J by 4 bases, with 22 bases between them. The CDR3 sequence is 15 residues long. CDR1 is SQVTM and CDR2 is ANQGSEA in the germline V gene. This chain's CDR3 is CSADDSDRSLYGYTF. CDR3 nucleotide sequence: TGCAGCGCCGATGATTCGGACAGATCTCTCTATGGCTACACCTTC.

The sample holds a few counts of this clone. The sample has other DNA sequences that encode this CDR3 too. V usage is TRBV7-3 and J usage is TRBJ2-1; 10 bases are a match to TRBD2. The CDR3 has 15 amino acids. From germline, CDR1 is SGHTA and CDR2 FQGTGA. Trimming took 5 bases from V and 4 from J; bases not matched to a gene: 5. The CDR3: CASSPRTSGYNEQFF. In DNA, the CDR3 is TGTGCCAGCAGCCCACGGACTAGCGGATACAATGAGCAGTTCTTC.

This chain joins TRBV6-1 and TRBJ2-1; 7 nucleotides match TRBD2. In germline, CDR1 is MNHNS, CDR2 SASEGT. Trimming cost V 6 bases and J 5 bases; bases outside gene matches: 10. The CDR3 has 15 residues. The CDR3 loop reads CASSPRDYKNNEQFF. The CDR3 nucleotides read TGTGCCAGCAGCCCTAGGGACTACAAGAACAATGAGCAGTTCTTC.